This T cell receptor (beta chain) was identified in a study of blood T cells in healthy people across ages. The CDR3 is made up of 15 amino acids. The V and J ends lost 6 bases and 5 bases, in that order; junction bases with no gene match: 6. Per germline, CDR1 MNHNS and CDR2 SASEGT. Together with a sample-barcoded 5' primer, a J-beta primer mix was included in a second PCR lasting about 6 to 11 cycles. TCRdb called the 5' RACE reads again in MiXCR, with one record for every CDR3 protein. The data hold roughly 800,000 distinct CDR3 sequences, with 35% to 40% observed a single time. This receptor was identified in a man aged 18 to 35 in good health. Sequencing was carried out using blood. The rearrangement joins TRBV6-1 to TRBJ2-2; 10 nucleotides align to TRBD2. The CDR3 DNA reads as TGTGCCAGCAGGGTAGCGGGGGGATTGACCGGGGAGCTGTTTTTT. Its protein is CASRVAGGLTGELFF.